Shown below are 15 T cell receptor beta chains from a single sample sequenced in a study of glioma-infiltrating T cells. Amplification of TCR alpha and beta CDR3 regions from RNA used iRepertoire nested multiplex PCR. MiXCR was run by TCRdb on the multiplex PCR reads, yielding one entry per CDR3 protein. Here the sample spans about 400,000 distinct CDR3 sequences, less than 50% being singletons. Sequenced material: glioma tissue, nonneoplastic brain tissue, or PBMCs (not recorded which). All receptors derive from a human donor with low-grade glioma or glioblastoma, undergoing nonglioma brain surgery, or in good health (not recorded which).

The chain carries TRBV20-1 and TRBJ1-1; a possible D gene is TRBD1 (5 bases). V lost 5 bases to trimming and J lost 4 bases, with 17 bases between them. The CDR3 loop spans 14 amino acids. Germline values: CDR1 DFQATT, CDR2 SNEGSKA (reference sequence). The CDR3: CSAPKGLGVTEAFF. The CDR3, as DNA: TGCAGTGCTCCCAAGGGGTTGGGGGTCACTGAAGCTTTCTTT.

Only a few counts were recorded for this clonotype. This chain links TRBV6-1 with TRBJ2-5; D not certain. V dropped 7 bases and J dropped 4 bases, with 13 bases sitting between them. The CDR3 totals 13 residues. Germline V gene sequence: CDR1 MNHNS, CDR2 SASEGT. The CDR3 loop reads CASTPQAGETQYF. The CDR3 DNA is TGTGCCAGCACTCCCCAGGCAGGAGAGACCCAGTACTTC.

A remark on this clonotype: At one boundary the junction diverges from the germline segment, which might be a read error. The gene calls are TRBV5-6 and TRBJ2-5; no reliable D call. Germline loops: CDR1 SGHDT, CDR2 YYEEEE. The CDR3 covers 14 residues. CDR3 residues: CASSSRGLQENQYF. Written as DNA, the CDR3 is TGTGCCAGCAGCTCTCGAGGCCTCCAAGAGAACCAGTACTTC.

This chain links TRBV19 with TRBJ2-7, with D hard to call. The CDR3 is made up of 14 amino acids. Trimming removed 3 bases from V and 3 bases from J, with 12 bases in between. Per germline, CDR1 LNHDA and CDR2 SQIVND (reference sequence). The CDR3 DNA reads as TGTGCCAGTAGTATTACGTATCAGGACTACGAGCAGTACTTC. Its translation is CASSITYQDYEQYF.

The chain employs TRBV28 and TRBJ2-5, with D perhaps matching TRBD2 (5 bases). Germline V gene lookup returns CDR1 MDHEN and CDR2 SYDVKM. V was pared by 5 bases and J by 2 bases, with 15 bases between. This CDR3 spans 15 amino acids. The CDR3 region has the DNA TGTGCCAGCAGTCTCGGGAAGGACTCACAAGAGACCCAGTACTTC. Amino acids: CASSLGKDSQETQYF.

This clonotype was detected many times. The rearrangement uses TRBV2 and TRBJ1-1; 10 bases line up with TRBD1. Germline V CDR1 and CDR2: SNHLY, FYNNEI. The CDR3 has 14 amino acids. J lost 4 bases, V lost 9 bases, and 8 bases had no gene match. The CDR3 loop reads CASTDRGAGTEAFF. For the CDR3, the DNA is TGTGCCAGTACGGACAGGGGGGCCGGCACTGAAGCTTTCTTT.

The CDR3, as DNA: TGTGCCTGGATGAACAGGAACGCGACTGAAGCTTTCTTT. Translating gives CAWMNRNATEAFF. The chain joins TRBV30 to TRBJ1-1; a possible D gene is TRBD1 (5 bases). Between the trimmed V and J ends, which lost 4 bases and 5 bases, there was a span of 14 bases. Germline V gene data show CDR1 as GTSNPN and CDR2 as SVGIG (reference sequence). CDR3 length equals 13 residues.

About this clonotype itself: A much larger clone lies a single base off, so this may be a read error. The gene calls are TRBV7-9 and TRBJ1-1; no reliable D call. V dropped 4 bases and J dropped 2 bases, with 14 bases sitting between them. This CDR3 has 15 amino acids. Germline V gene data show CDR1 as SEHNR and CDR2 as FQNEAQ (reference sequence). Here the CDR3 DNA reads TGTGCCAGCAGCTCATTGACAAGTATAAACACTGAAGCTTTCTTT. It encodes CASSSLTSINTEAFF.

For this clonotype: Given a much more abundant clone one base away, this may be a read error. The chain combines TRBV6-2 or TRBV6-3 with TRBJ1-1; D perhaps matches TRBD1 (6 bases). Germline loops: CDR1 MNHEY, CDR2 SVGEGT. The CDR3 contains 14 residues. The CDR3 is CASSKGHWNAEAFF. The CDR3 nucleotides read TGTGCCAGCAGTAAGGGACATTGGAACGCTGAAGCTTTCTTT.

In regard to this clonotype: The missing conserved phenylalanine or tryptophan at the end of this CDR3 makes a read error likely. CDR3 loop: CASSYLAGTGELFL. In nucleotides, the CDR3 is TGTGCCAGCAGTTACCTTGCAGGGACCGGGGAGCTGTTTCTT. The chain is built from TRBV6-6 and TRBJ2-2; maybe TRBD1 (5 bases). The CDR3 is made up of 14 amino acids. Trimming removed 2 bases at V and 5 bases at J, with 9 bases between. CDR1 and CDR2 from the germline V gene are MNHNY and SVGAGI (reference sequence).

This clonotype was counted between two and nine times. The V gene is TRBV4-2, the J gene TRBJ2-6; possibly TRBD2 for D (6 bases). Trimming removed 4 bases at V and 4 bases at J, with 14 bases between. The CDR3 is 16 residues long. In germline, CDR1 is LGHNA, CDR2 YNFKEQ. CDR3 bases: TGTGCCAGCAGCCCCCGGCGGGGTGGGGGGGCCAACGTCCTGACTTTC. Protein: CASSPRRGGGANVLTF.

Turning to this clonotype: Without the conserved terminal phenylalanine or tryptophan, this CDR3 likely stems from a read error. This chain joins TRBV6-2 or TRBV6-3 and TRBJ2-1; D call uncertain. Looked up from germline, CDR1 is MNHEY and CDR2 is SVGEGT. V was pared by 4 bases and J by 0 bases, with 7 bases between. The CDR3 runs to 14 residues. The CDR3 sequence: CASSWHRSYNEQFL. The CDR3 region has the DNA TGTGCCAGCAGTTGGCATCGCTCCTACAATGAGCAGTTCCTC.

This clonotype has a count of ten or more. This sequence joins TRBV15 and TRBJ1-1, with 7 bases fitting TRBD1. CDR3 length: 18 residues. Germline V gene sequence: CDR1 LNHNV, CDR2 YYDKDF (reference sequence). V shed 2 bases and J 1 base; nucleotides not matched to a gene: 13. The CDR3 DNA sequence: TGTGCCACCAGCAGACCTGATTATGGGACAGCGACGAACACTGAAGCTTTCTTT. It encodes CATSRPDYGTATNTEAFF.

This clonotype came up many times. The chain uses TRBV25-1 and TRBJ2-1; D perhaps matches TRBD2 (6 bases). V was trimmed by 7 bases and J by 1 base, leaving 14 bases between them. Germline V CDR1 and CDR2: MGHDK, SYGVNS. The CDR3 loop spans 15 amino acids. The CDR3 region has the DNA TGTGCCAGCACCAAGGTAGCGGAGTCCTACAATGAGCAGTTCTTC. Amino acid sequence: CASTKVAESYNEQFF.

The gene calls are TRBV28 and TRBJ2-7; either TRBD1 or TRBD2 may fit D (5 bases each). The CDR3 consists of 13 residues. The germline V gene has CDR1 MDHEN and CDR2 SYDVKM. Trimming took 5 bases from V and 0 from J, leaving 8 bases between them. DNA of the CDR3: TGTGCCAGCAGTGGTGGGGGCTCCTACGAGCAGTACTTC. Its translation: CASSGGGSYEQYF.